Presented here are 21 T cell receptor beta chains from one specimen sequenced in a study of post-analysis software for immune sequencing data. No cognate antigen is known for these TCRs. Each TCR beta cDNA library carried unique molecular identifiers. TCRdb independently ran MiXCR on the PCR reads; one entry per CDR3 protein. Among about 800,000 distinct CDR3 sequences listed, 25% to 30% were seen once. Whole-study results and caveats: Controls had lower frequencies than patients of about 5 TRBV segments, which included TRBV5-6, TRBV5-1 and TRBV20-1.

The sample comprised blood. The receptors shown here come from a girl aged 10 to 17 with multiple sclerosis.

This clonotype showed up just a few times. The chain combines TRBV20-1 with TRBJ2-7; D is unclear. CDR1 and CDR2 from the germline V gene are DFQATT and SNEGSKA (reference sequence). There are 12 residues in the CDR3. V lost 0 bases, J lost 6 bases, and 9 bases lay in between. CDR3: CSARDLVGEQYF. Written as DNA, the CDR3 is TGCAGTGCTAGAGATCTCGTGGGCGAGCAGTACTTC.

The chain employs TRBV20-1 and TRBJ2-3; TRBD1 matches 11 bases. Germline trimming cut 5 bases from V and 4 bases from J; bases unmatched to any gene: 14. CDR1 and CDR2 from the germline V gene are DFQATT and SNEGSKA (reference sequence). The CDR3 is 17 amino acids. For the CDR3, the DNA is TGCAGTGCTCCCAATCCGGGACAGGGGGTATTTGCAGATACGCAGTATTTT. This codes for CSAPNPGQGVFADTQYF.

The sample holds a few counts of this clonotype. The chain combines TRBV15 with TRBJ1-1; TRBD1 is a possible D gene (5 bases). The CDR3 has 14 amino acids. Germline V CDR1 and CDR2: LNHNV, YYDKDF (reference sequence). The V and J ends lost 4 bases and 3 bases respectively, with 12 bases between them. CDR3 sequence reads: CATSTQGLDTEAFF. DNA for the CDR3: TGTGCCACCAGCACTCAGGGATTGGACACTGAAGCTTTCTTT.

This clonotype was seen a handful of times. This chain joins TRBV4-1 and TRBJ2-7; TRBD1 is a possible D gene (6 bases). The CDR3 runs 13 residues. Looked up from germline, CDR1 is MGHRA and CDR2 is YSYEKL. V was clipped by 5 bases and J by 3 bases, with 11 bases between them. The CDR3 coding sequence is TGCGCCAGCAGCGAGGACAGTGGCTACGAGCAGTACTTC. Translated, it gives CASSEDSGYEQYF.

This clonotype has a handful of counts. The gene calls are TRBV29-1 and TRBJ2-3, with 8 bases lining up with TRBD2. V was pared by 2 bases and J by 1 base, with 11 bases of the junction left unmatched. Germline V gene lookup returns CDR1 SQVTM and CDR2 ANQGSEA. The CDR3 length is 17 residues. CDR3 sequence reads: CSVETVRGAGGTDTQYF. The CDR3 DNA follows: TGCAGCGTTGAAACCGTGCGGGGAGCGGGGGGCACAGATACGCAGTATTTT.

This clonotype was recorded at least ten times. This rearrangement joins TRBV5-5 to TRBJ2-7; no clear D. The CDR3 length is 15 residues. Trimming shortened V by 3 bases and J by 6 bases, and 19 bases separated the two germline ends. From germline, CDR1 is SGHKS and CDR2 YYEKEE (reference sequence). CDR3 DNA sequence: TGTGCCAGCAGCTATCGTCCGGGCCCCCTGGGCGAGCAGTACTTC. Amino acid sequence: CASSYRPGPLGEQYF.

This clonotype has only a few counts. J is TRBJ2-3 and V is TRBV29-1; D remains ambiguous. CDR1 SQVTM and CDR2 ANQGSEA come from the germline V gene. The CDR3 spans 10 residues. V was cut by 6 bases and J by 2 bases, with 3 bases left in between. The CDR3 DNA reads as TGCAGCGTACACACAGATACGCAGTATTTT. Amino acids: CSVHTDTQYF.

Concerning this clonotype: The junction differs from germline at one of its ends, possibly a read error. The gene calls are TRBV12-3 or TRBV12-4 and TRBJ2-7; perhaps D is TRBD1 or TRBD2 (5 bases each). CDR3 size: 17 residues. CDR3 region: CVSSPGTNSGTSYEQYF. The CDR3 region has the DNA TGTGTCAGCAGCCCCGGTACGAATTCGGGGACCAGCTACGAGCAGTACTTC.

This clonotype has a handful of counts. V is TRBV12-3 or TRBV12-4 and J is TRBJ2-5; 9 bases are a match to TRBD2. The CDR3 runs 16 residues. V gave up 8 bases and J gave up 3 bases; unmatched junction bases: 13. CDR3 in amino acids: CASGKGSGRLEETQYF. The CDR3 DNA reads as TGTGCCAGCGGCAAGGGGAGCGGGAGGTTAGAAGAGACCCAGTACTTC.

This clonotype showed up just a few times. The chain employs TRBV29-1 and TRBJ1-1, with D tentatively TRBD1 (5 bases). The CDR3 is 10 amino acids. CDR1 is SQVTM and CDR2 is ANQGSEA in the germline V gene. Trimming cost V 6 bases and J 5 bases, with 7 bases left between them. As DNA, the CDR3 is TGCAGCGTGGGGGTAACTGAAGCTTTCTTT. Translating it yields CSVGVTEAFF.

The rearrangement joins TRBV29-1 to TRBJ2-7; 7 nucleotides match TRBD2. The germline gives CDR1 SQVTM, CDR2 ANQGSEA. The J segment lost 5 bases and the V segment lost 4 bases, leaving 11 bases of the junction unmatched. This CDR3 has 14 amino acids. The chain's CDR3 is CSVGIAGESHEQYF. The CDR3 coding sequence is TGCAGCGTTGGGATCGCGGGGGAGTCTCACGAGCAGTACTTC.

V gene TRBV9 combines with J gene TRBJ2-1; D might be TRBD1 or TRBD2, each matching 5 bases. Trimming removed 4 bases at V and 8 bases at J, with 16 bases between. The length of the CDR3 is 14 residues. The germline gives CDR1 SGDLS, CDR2 YYNGEE. The CDR3 sequence is CASSRGDGWYEQFF. Written as DNA, the CDR3 is TGTGCCAGCAGCCGAGGGGACGGCTGGTATGAGCAGTTCTTC.

This clonotype was seen more than once but under ten times. This sequence joins TRBV10-3 and TRBJ2-7, with no clear D. The CDR3 contains 13 residues. Trimming pared 3 bases from V and 3 bases from J, leaving 9 bases between. Germline V gene sequence: CDR1 ENHRY, CDR2 SYGVKD. The DNA of the CDR3 is TGTGCCATCAGTGACAACATCCTCTACGAGCAGTACTTC. Translation gives CAISDNILYEQYF.

J is TRBJ2-5 and V is TRBV7-2, with no clear D. Trimming took off 5 bases at V and 11 bases at J, with 21 bases between the two ends. This CDR3 spans 14 amino acids. The germline V gene has CDR1 SGHTA and CDR2 FQGNSA. The CDR3 bases are TGTGCCAGCAGCGCCGTGCGGACCCCGGGTGAGCAGTACTTC. Amino acid sequence: CASSAVRTPGEQYF.

This clonotype has a handful of counts. Here the CDR3 DNA reads TGTGCCAGCAGCTCCCGGGCACAGCTGAACACCGGGGAGCTGTTTTTT. It encodes CASSSRAQLNTGELFF. The V call is TRBV7-2, the J call TRBJ2-2; D gene ambiguous. From germline, CDR1 is SGHTA and CDR2 FQGNSA. V shed 4 bases and J shed 1 base, with 13 bases lying between them. CDR3 length equals 16 residues.

In this sample, this clonotype turned up a few times. The chain uses TRBV3-1 and TRBJ2-3; possibly TRBD2 for D (5 bases). The germline V gene encodes CDR1 LGHDT and CDR2 YNNKEL (reference sequence). The CDR3 totals 14 residues. V lost 0 bases, J lost 5 bases, and 9 bases lay in between. The DNA of the CDR3 is TGTGCCAGCAGCCAAGATGTTAGCGAAGATACGCAGTATTTT. Protein sequence: CASSQDVSEDTQYF.

This chain uses TRBV7-2 with TRBJ2-3, with TRBD2 as a possible D gene (6 bases). Germline V gene data show CDR1 as SGHTA and CDR2 as FQGNSA. This CDR3 has 14 residues. Trimming took 5 bases from V and 0 from J, leaving 9 bases between them. In DNA, the CDR3 is TGTGCCAGCAGCGAGGGACTGAGCACAGATACGCAGTATTTT. Its translation: CASSEGLSTDTQYF.

V is TRBV7-2 and J is TRBJ2-5; perhaps D is TRBD1 or TRBD2 (6 bases each). Trimming removed 3 bases at V and 5 bases at J, with 16 bases between. The CDR3 contains 15 residues. Germline-derived CDR1 and CDR2 are SGHTA and FQGNSA. In DNA, the CDR3 is TGTGCCAGCAGCTTGGGCTGGCGGAGGGGGGAGACCCAGTACTTC. Translated: CASSLGWRRGETQYF.

The chain employs TRBV11-2 and TRBJ1-1, with D perhaps TRBD1 (5 bases). Between the trimmed V and J ends, which lost 1 base and 1 base, there was a span of 25 bases. CDR1 is SGHAT, CDR2 FQNNGV, per germline. The CDR3 is 20 amino acids. CDR3: CASSLVRGALRNRGNTEAFF. Written as DNA, the CDR3 is TGTGCCAGCAGCTTAGTGAGGGGAGCCCTAAGAAACCGAGGGAACACTGAAGCTTTCTTT.

This clonotype was recorded a few times. The V and J genes are TRBV6-1 and TRBJ2-7; 7 nucleotides match TRBD1. The junction had 4 bases not matched to a gene; V was cut back by 5 bases and J by 3 bases. The germline V gene has CDR1 MNHNS and CDR2 SASEGT. The length of the CDR3 is 13 residues. CDR3 sequence reads: CASSSGQFYEQYF. DNA of the CDR3: TGTGCCAGCAGTTCGGGACAGTTCTACGAGCAGTACTTC.

This chain joins TRBV13 and TRBJ2-6; D is undetermined. Germline CDR1 is PRHDT and CDR2 is FYEKMQ (reference sequence). V gave up 5 bases and J gave up 1 base, with 15 bases separating them. There are 17 residues in the CDR3. CDR3 sequence reads: CASSAPGSLSGANVLTF. The CDR3 region has the DNA TGTGCCAGCAGCGCACCCGGGTCGCTTTCTGGGGCCAACGTCCTGACTTTC. Filled out from reference TRBV13 and TRBJ2-6, the complete variable domain reads AAGVIQSPRHLIKEKRETATLKCYPIPRHDTVYWYQQGPGQDPQFLISFYEKMQSDKGSIPDRFSAQQFSDYHSELNMSSLELGDSALYFCASSAPGSLSGANVLTFGAGSRLTVL.